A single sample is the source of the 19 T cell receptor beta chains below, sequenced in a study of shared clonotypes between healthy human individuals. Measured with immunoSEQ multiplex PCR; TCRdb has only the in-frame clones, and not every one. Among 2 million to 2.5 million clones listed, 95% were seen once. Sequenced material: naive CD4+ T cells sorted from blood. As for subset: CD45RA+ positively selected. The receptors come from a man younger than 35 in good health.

The CDR3 DNA follows: TGTGCCAGCAGAAGGCAGGGGATATCCTACGAGCAGTACTTC. It encodes CASRRQGISYEQYF. The genes are TRBV25-1 and TRBJ2-7, with D perhaps TRBD1 (6 bases). Trimming removed 6 bases from V and 1 base from J, with 13 bases in between. Per the germline V gene, CDR1 is MGHDK and CDR2 is SYGVNS. The CDR3 extends over 14 amino acids.

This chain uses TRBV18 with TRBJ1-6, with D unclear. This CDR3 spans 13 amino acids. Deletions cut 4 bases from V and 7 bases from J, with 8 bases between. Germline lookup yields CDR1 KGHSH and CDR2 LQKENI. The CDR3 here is CASSQTDNSPLHF. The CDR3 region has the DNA TGTGCCAGCTCACAAACGGACAATTCACCCCTCCACTTT.

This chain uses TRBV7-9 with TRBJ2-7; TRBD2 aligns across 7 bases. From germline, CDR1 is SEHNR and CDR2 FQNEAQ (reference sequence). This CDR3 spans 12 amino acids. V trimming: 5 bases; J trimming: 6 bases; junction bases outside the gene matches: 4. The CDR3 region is CASSIGLGEQYF. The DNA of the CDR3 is TGTGCCAGCAGCATCGGACTAGGCGAGCAGTACTTC.

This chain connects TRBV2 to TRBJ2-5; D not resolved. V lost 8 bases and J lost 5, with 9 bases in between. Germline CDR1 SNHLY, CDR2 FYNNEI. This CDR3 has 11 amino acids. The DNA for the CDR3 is TGTGCCAGCCTAATTGGGGAGACCCAGTACTTC. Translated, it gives CASLIGETQYF.

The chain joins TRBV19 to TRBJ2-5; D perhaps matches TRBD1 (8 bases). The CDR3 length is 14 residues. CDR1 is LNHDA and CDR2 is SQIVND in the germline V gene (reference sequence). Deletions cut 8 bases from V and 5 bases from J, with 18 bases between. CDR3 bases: TGTGCCAGTCAAGACAGGGGAGCGGGGGAGACCCAGTACTTC. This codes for CASQDRGAGETQYF.

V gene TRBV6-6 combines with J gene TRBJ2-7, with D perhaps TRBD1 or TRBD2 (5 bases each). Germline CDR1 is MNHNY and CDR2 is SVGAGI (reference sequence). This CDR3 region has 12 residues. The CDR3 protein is CTAGTATYEQYF. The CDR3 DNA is TGTACAGCCGGGACGGCCACCTACGAGCAGTACTTC.

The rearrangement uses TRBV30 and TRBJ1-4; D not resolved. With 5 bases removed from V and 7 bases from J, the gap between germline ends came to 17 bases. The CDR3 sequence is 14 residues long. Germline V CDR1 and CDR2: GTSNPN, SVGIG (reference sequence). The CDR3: CAWGRVSLGEKLFF. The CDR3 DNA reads TGTGCCTGGGGGCGTGTCAGCCTTGGTGAAAAACTGTTTTTT.

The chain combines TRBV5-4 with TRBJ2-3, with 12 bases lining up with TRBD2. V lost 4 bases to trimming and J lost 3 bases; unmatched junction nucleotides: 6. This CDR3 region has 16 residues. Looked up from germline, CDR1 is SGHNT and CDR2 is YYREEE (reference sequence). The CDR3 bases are TGTGCCAGCAGCCGGCTAGCGGGGGGGACGACAGATACGCAGTATTTT. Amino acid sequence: CASSRLAGGTTDTQYF.

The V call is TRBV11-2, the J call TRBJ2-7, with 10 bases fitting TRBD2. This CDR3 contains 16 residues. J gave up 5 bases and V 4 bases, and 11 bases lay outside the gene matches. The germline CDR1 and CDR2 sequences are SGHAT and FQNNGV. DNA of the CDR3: TGTGCCAGCAGCTCTTCCACTAGCGGGATTTCGCACGAGCAGTACTTC. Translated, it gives CASSSSTSGISHEQYF.

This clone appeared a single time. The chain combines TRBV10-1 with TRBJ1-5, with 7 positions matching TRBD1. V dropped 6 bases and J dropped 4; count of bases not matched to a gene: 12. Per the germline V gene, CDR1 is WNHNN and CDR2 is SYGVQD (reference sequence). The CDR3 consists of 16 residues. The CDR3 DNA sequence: TGCGCCAGCAGGGGTTGTGAGGGGGACAGAAATCAGCCCCAGCATTTT. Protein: CASRGCEGDRNQPQHF.

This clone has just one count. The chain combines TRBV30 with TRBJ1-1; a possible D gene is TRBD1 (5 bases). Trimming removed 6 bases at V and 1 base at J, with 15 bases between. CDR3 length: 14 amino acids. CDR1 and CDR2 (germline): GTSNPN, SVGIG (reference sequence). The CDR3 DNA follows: TGTGCCTGTACAGGCGGTATCCCGAACACTGAAGCTTTCTTT. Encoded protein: CACTGGIPNTEAFF.

The CDR3 coding sequence is TGTGCCAGCAGTTTAAACGGGAGGTACACCGGGGAGCTGTTTTTT. The encoded protein is CASSLNGRYTGELFF. The chain combines TRBV6-5 with TRBJ2-2; TRBD2 matches 7 bases. CDR3 length: 15 amino acids. Trimming at V came to 4 bases and at J to 3 bases, leaving 5 bases not matched to a gene. CDR1 is MNHEY, CDR2 SVGAGI, per germline.

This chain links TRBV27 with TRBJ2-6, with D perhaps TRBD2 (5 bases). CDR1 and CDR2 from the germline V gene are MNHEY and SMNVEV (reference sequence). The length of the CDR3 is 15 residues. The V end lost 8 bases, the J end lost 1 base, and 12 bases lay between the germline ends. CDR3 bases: TGTGCCAGCGGGAGAGAGGAGTCTGGGGCCAACGTCCTGACTTTC. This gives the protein CASGREESGANVLTF.

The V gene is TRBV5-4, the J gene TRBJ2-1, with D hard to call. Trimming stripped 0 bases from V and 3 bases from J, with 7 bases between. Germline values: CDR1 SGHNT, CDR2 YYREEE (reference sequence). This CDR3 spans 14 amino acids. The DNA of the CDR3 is TGTGCCAGCAGCTTGGACCTTAACTACAATGAGCAGTTCTTC. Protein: CASSLDLNYNEQFF. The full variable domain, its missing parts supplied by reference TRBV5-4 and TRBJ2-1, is ETGVTQSPTHLIKTRGQQVTLRCSSQSGHNTVSWYQQALGQGPQFIFQYYREEENGRGNFPPRFSGLQFPNYSSELNVNALELDDSALYLCASSLDLNYNEQFFGPGTRLTVL.

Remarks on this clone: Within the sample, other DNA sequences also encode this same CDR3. CDR3 amino acids: CAWSANEKLFF. For the CDR3, the DNA is TGTGCCTGGAGTGCAAATGAAAAACTGTTTTTT. This chain connects TRBV30 to TRBJ1-4; D is unresolved. The length of the CDR3 is 11 residues. CDR1 GTSNPN and CDR2 SVGIG come from the germline V gene (reference sequence). The V gene lost 1 base and the J gene lost 5 bases, with 2 bases spanning the gap.

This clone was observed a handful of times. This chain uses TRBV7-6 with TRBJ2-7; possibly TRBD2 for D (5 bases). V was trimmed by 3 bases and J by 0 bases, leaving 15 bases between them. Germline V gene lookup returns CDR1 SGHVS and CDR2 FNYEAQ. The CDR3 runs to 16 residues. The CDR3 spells CASSFRGEASSYEQYF. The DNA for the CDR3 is TGTGCCAGCAGCTTCCGGGGAGAGGCATCCTCCTACGAGCAGTACTTC.

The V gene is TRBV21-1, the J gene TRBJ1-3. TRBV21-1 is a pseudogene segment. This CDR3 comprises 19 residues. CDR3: CASSKEGGHGESSGNTIYF. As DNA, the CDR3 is TGTGCCAGCAGCAAAGAGGGGGGACATGGGGAGAGCTCTGGAAACACCATATATTTT.

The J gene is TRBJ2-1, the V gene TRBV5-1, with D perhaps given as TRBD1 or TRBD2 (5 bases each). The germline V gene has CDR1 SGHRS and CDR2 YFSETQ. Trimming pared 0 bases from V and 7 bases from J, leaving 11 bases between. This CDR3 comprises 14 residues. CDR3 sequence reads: CASSLAGWGNEQFF. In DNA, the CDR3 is TGCGCCAGCAGCTTGGCCGGGTGGGGGAATGAGCAGTTCTTC.

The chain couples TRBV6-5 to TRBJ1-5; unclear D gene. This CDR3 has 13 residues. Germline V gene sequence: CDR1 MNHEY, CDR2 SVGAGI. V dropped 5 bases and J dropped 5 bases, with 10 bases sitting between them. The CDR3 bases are TGTGCCAGCAGTCGGTCCCAGCATCAGCCCCAGCATTTT. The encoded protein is CASSRSQHQPQHF.